This T cell receptor (beta chain) was sequenced during a study of blood T cell repertoires in COVID-19. Study-level background: COVID-19 samples from acute and convalescent phases originated in the United States, Italy and Spain. T cells, B-cell-depleted T cells, or PBMCs supplied cDNA or gDNA.

This clone appeared once. Seattle's cohort entered during active infection and was followed longitudinally. In the authors' methods: Nucleated cell number was recorded as an estimate derived from reference gene primer amplification. Data came from immunoSEQ multiplex PCR; TCRdb stores just in-frame clones and leaves some out. V and J calls and clone size are given by that table; D and trimming were obtained from the DNA. The repertoire holds approximately 120,000 clones, with about four fifths as singletons. This CDR3 comprises 14 residues. Trimming removed 1 base at V and 1 base at J, with 7 bases between. Germline lookup yields CDR1 SGHVS and CDR2 FQNEAQ.

The sequence was obtained from a man younger than 45 with COVID-19, enrolled during active disease. This sequence joins TRBV7-8 and TRBJ1-1; D unresolved. Sequencing was carried out using peripheral blood. The CDR3 region has the DNA TGTGCCAGCAGCTTAGGACACTCGAACACTGAAGCTTTCTTT. It yields the protein CASSLGHSNTEAFF.